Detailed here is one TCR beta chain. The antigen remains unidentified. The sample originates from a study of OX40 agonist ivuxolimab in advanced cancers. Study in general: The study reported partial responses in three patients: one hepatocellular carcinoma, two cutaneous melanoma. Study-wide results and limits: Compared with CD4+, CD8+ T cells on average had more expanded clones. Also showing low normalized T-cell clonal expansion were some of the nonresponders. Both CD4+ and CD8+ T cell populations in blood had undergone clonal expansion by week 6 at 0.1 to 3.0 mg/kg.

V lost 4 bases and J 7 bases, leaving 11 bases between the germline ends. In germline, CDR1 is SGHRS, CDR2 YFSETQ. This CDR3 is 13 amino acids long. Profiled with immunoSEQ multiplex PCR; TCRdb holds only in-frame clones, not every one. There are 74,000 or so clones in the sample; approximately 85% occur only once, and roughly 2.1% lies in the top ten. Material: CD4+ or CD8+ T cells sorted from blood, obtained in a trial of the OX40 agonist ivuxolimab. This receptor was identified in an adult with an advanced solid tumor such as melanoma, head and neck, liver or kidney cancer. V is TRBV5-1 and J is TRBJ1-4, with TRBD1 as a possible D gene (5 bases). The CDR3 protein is CASSGQGREKLFF. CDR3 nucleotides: TGCGCCAGCAGCGGGCAGGGTCGTGAAAAACTGTTTTTT. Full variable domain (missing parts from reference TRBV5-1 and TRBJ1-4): KAGVTQTPRYLIKTRGQQVTLSCSPISGHRSVSWYQQTPGQGLQFLFEYFSETQRNKGNFPGRFSGRQFSNSRSEMNVSTLELGDSALYLCASSGQGREKLFFGSGTQLSVL.